The clone carrying this T cell receptor (beta chain) was seen only a few times. This CDR3 region has 13 residues. Germline V gene data show CDR1 as LNHDA and CDR2 as SQIVND (reference sequence). The trim removed 3 bases at V and 4 bases at J, leaving 3 bases unmatched. Spiked synthetic TCR analogs estimated absolute template abundance per PCR. Assay: immunoSEQ multiplex PCR; the TCRdb copy retains only in-frame clones and omits some. The data hold over 35,000 clones, with roughly nine tenths observed a single time. The time point was: pretreatment peripheral blood. Sample contribution per patient ranged from 1 to 8, covering pretreatment and on-treatment. This specimen comes from a study of PD-L1 blockade in urothelial cancer.

The sample consisted of PBMCs, taken around atezolizumab (anti-PD-L1) treatment. The rearrangement links TRBV19 to TRBJ2-7; 7 bases line up with TRBD1. This TCR derives from a woman in her sixties with urothelial cancer. The CDR3 DNA is TGTGCCAGTAGTATGGGACAGTTATACGAGCAGTACTTC. It specifies CASSMGQLYEQYF.